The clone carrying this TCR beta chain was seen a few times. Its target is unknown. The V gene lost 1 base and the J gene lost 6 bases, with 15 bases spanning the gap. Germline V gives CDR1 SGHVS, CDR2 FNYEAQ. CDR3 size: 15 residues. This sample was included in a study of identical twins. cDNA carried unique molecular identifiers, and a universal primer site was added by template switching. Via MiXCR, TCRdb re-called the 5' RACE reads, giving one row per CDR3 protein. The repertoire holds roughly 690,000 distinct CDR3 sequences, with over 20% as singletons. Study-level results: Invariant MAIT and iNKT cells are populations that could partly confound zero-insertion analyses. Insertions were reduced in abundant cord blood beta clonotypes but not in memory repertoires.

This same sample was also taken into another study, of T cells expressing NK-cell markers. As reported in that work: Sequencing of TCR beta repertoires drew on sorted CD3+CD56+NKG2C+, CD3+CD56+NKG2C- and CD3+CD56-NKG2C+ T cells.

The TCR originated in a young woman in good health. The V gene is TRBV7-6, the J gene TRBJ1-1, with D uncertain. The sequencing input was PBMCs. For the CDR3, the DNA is TGTGCCAGCAGCTTAGGCACGCCCGGTACAGCTGAAGCTTTCTTT. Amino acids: CASSLGTPGTAEAFF.